The sequence of this T cell receptor beta chain was determined in a study of cytomegalovirus exposure and HLA in healthy donors. On the study more broadly: The same platform as the approximately 730 first-cohort repertoires was used for the 120 validation repertoires, a later analysis reported.

Germline CDR1 and CDR2: MNHEY and SVGAGI. The CDR3 has 14 amino acids. The ends were cut back, 6 bases at V and 1 base at J, with 12 bases in the middle. From the roughly 110-subject validation cohort, which was separate from the approximately 700-subject first cohort, the donors were drawn. Clones were read by immunoSEQ multiplex PCR, and TCRdb kept only the in-frame ones, dropping some. Among about 280,000 clones listed, 88% were seen once. For this clone: As yet, its antigen is unknown.

Study-wide results and caveats: The study designated about 160 TCR beta chains cytomegalovirus-associated.

The chain carries TRBV6-5 and TRBJ1-1; maybe TRBD1 (6 bases). The TCR originated in a woman aged 18-29 years in good health and CMV-seronegative. Sample: PBMCs. CDR3 DNA sequence: TGTGCCAGCAGCTTCAGGGGAGAGAACACTGAAGCTTTCTTT. Protein product: CASSFRGENTEAFF.